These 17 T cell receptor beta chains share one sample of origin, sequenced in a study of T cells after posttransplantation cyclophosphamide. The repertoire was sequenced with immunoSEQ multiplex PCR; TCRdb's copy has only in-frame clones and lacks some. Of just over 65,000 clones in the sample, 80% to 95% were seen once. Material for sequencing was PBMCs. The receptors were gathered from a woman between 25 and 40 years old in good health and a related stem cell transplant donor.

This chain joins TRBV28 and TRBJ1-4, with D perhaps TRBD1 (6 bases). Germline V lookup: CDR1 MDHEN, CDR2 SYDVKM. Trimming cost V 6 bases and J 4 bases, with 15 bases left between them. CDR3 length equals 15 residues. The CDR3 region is CASSRADSYNEKLFF. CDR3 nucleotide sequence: TGTGCCAGCAGCCGGGCGGACAGTTATAATGAAAAACTGTTTTTT.

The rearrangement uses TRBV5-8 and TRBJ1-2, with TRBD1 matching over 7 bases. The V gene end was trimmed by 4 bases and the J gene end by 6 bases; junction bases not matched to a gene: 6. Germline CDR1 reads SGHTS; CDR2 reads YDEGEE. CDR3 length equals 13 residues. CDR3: CASSLDRKHGYTF. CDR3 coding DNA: TGTGCCAGCAGCCTGGACAGGAAGCATGGCTACACCTTC. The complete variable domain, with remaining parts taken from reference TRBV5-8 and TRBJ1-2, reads EAGVTQSPTHLIKTRGQQATLRCSPISGHTSVYWYQQALGLGLQFLLWYDEGEERNRGNFPPRFSGRQFPNYSSELNVNALELEDSALYLCASSLDRKHGYTFGSGTRLTVV.

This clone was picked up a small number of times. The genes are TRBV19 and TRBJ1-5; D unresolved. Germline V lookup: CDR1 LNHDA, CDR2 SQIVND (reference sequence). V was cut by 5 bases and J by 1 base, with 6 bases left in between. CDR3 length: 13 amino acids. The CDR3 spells CASSWQSNQPQHF. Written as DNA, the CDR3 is TGTGCCAGTAGTTGGCAGAGCAATCAGCCCCAGCATTTT.

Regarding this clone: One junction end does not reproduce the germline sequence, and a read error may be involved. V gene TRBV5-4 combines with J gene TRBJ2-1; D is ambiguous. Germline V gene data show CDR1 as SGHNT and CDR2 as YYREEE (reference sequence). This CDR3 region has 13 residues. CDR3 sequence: CASTLGRYNEQFF. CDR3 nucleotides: TGTGCCAGCACCTTGGGCCGCTACAATGAGCAGTTCTTC. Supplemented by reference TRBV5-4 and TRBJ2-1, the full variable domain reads ETGVTQSPTHLIKTRGQQVTLRCSSQSGHNTVSWYQQALGQGPQFIFQYYREEENGRGNFPPRFSGLQFPNYSSELNVNALELDDSALYLCASTLGRYNEQFFGPGTRLTVL.

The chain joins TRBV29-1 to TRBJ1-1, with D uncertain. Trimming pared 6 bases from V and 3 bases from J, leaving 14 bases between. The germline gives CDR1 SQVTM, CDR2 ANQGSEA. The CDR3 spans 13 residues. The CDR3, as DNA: TGCAGCGTCGCGGTAGGGATTGACACTGAAGCTTTCTTT. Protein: CSVAVGIDTEAFF.

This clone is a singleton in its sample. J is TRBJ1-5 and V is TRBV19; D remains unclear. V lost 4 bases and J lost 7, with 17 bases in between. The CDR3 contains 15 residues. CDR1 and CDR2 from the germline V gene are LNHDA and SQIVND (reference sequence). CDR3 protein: CASSRRADESQPQHF. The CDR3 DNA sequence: TGTGCCAGTAGTAGGAGGGCTGACGAGAGCCAGCCCCAGCATTTT.

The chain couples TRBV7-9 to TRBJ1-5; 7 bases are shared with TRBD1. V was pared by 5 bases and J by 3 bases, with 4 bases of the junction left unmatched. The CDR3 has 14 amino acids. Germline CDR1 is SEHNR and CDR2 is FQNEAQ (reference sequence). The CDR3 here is CASSRQGTNQPQHF. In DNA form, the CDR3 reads TGTGCCAGCAGCCGACAGGGAACCAATCAGCCCCAGCATTTT.

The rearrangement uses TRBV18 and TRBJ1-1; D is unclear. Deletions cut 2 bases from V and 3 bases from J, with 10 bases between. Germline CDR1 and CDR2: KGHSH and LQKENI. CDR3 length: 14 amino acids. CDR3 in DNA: TGTGCCAGCTCACCAAGCGTACACGACACTGAAGCTTTCTTT. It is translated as CASSPSVHDTEAFF. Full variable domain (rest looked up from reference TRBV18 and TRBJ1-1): NAGVMQNPRHLVRRRGQEARLRCSPMKGHSHVYWYRQLPEEGLKFMVYLQKENIIDESGMPKERFSAEFPKEGPSILRIQQVVRGDSAAYFCASSPSVHDTEAFFGQGTRLTVV.

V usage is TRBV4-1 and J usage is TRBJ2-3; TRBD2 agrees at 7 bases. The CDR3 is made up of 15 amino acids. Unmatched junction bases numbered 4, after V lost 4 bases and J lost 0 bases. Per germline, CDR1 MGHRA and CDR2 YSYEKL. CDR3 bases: TGCGCCAGCAGCCGGGACTACACCAGCACAGATACGCAGTATTTT. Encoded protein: CASSRDYTSTDTQYF.

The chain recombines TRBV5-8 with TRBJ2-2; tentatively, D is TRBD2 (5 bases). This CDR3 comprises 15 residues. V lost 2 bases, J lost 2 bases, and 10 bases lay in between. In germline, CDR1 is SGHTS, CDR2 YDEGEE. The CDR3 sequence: CASSFERANTGELFF. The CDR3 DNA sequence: TGTGCCAGCAGCTTCGAGAGGGCCAACACCGGGGAGCTGTTTTTT. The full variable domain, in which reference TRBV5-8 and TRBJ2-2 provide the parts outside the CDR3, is EAGVTQSPTHLIKTRGQQATLRCSPISGHTSVYWYQQALGLGLQFLLWYDEGEERNRGNFPPRFSGRQFPNYSSELNVNALELEDSALYLCASSFERANTGELFFGEGSRLTVL.

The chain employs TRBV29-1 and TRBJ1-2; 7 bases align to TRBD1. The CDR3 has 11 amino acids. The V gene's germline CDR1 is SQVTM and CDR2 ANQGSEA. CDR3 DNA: TGCATCGCCAGACAGGGTTATGGCTACACCTTC. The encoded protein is CIARQGYGYTF. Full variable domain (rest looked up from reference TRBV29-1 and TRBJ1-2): SAVISQKPSRDICQRGTSLTIQCQVDSQVTMMFWYRQQPGQSLTLIATANQGSEATYESGFVIDKFPISRPNLTFSTLTVSNMSPEDSSIYLCIARQGYGYTFGSGTRLTVV.

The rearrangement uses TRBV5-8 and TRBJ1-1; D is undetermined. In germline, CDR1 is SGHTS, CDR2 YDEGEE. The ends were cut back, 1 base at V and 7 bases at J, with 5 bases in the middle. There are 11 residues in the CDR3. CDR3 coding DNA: TGTGCCAGCAGCTTGCTCCTTGAAGCTTTCTTT. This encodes CASSLLLEAFF.

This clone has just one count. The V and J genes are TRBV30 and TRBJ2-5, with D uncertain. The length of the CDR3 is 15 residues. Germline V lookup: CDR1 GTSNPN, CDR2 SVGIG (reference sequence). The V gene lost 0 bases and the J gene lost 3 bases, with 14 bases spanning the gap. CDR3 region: CAWSVNQWLKETQYF. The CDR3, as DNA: TGTGCCTGGAGTGTAAACCAGTGGCTAAAAGAGACCCAGTACTTC.

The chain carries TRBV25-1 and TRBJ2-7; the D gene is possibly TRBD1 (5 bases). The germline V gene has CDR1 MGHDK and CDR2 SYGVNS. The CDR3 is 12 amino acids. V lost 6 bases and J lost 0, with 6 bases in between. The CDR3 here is CASRDSSYEQYF. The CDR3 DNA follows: TGTGCCAGCAGAGACAGCTCCTACGAGCAGTACTTC.

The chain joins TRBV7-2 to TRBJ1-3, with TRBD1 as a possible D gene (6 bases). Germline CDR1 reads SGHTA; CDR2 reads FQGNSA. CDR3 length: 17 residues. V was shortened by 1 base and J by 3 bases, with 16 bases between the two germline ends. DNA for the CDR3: TGTGCCAGCAGCTTAGTAGGGGGGGGAGGGATTGGAAACACCATATATTTT. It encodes CASSLVGGGGIGNTIYF.

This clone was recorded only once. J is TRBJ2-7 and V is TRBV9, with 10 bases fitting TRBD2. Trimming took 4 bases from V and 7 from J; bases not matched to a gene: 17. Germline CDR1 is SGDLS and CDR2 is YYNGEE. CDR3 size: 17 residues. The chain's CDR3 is CASSPLGLAGAFGEQYF. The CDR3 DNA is TGTGCCAGCAGCCCCCTGGGCCTAGCGGGGGCTTTCGGTGAGCAGTACTTC.

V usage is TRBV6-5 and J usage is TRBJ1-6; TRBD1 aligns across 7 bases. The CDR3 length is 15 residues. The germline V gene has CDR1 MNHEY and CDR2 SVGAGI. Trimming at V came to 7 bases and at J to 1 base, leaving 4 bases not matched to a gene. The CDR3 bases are TGTGCCAGCAAACCGGGACAGTCCTATAATTCACCCCTCCACTTT. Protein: CASKPGQSYNSPLHF.